This is a list of T cell receptor beta chains from one sample in a study of cytomegalovirus exposure and HLA in healthy donors. Clones were sequenced by immunoSEQ multiplex PCR, and TCRdb holds only the in-frame ones, with some missing. This sample's clone table lists 100,000 to 150,000 clones. Sequenced material: PBMCs. These receptors originate from a man aged 35 to 55 in good health and CMV-seronegative. CDR3s include the opening cysteine and the closing phenylalanine or tryptophan. Fields, in order: V gene, D gene, J gene, CDR3 protein, CDR3 DNA. A D gene is named only where the DNA matches it firmly.

v_gene: TRBV5-4
d_gene: TRBD2
j_gene: TRBJ2-3
CDR3aa: CASSLGGGVTTDTQYF
CDR3nt: TGTGCCAGCAGCTTGGGCGGGGGTGTTACCACAGATACGCAGTATTTT

v_gene: TRBV2
d_gene: NA
j_gene: TRBJ2-2
CDR3aa: CASSEFGQHSPNTGELFF
CDR3nt: TGTGCCAGCAGTGAATTTGGACAGCACAGCCCCAACACCGGGGAGCTGTTTTTT

v_gene: TRBV19
d_gene: NA
j_gene: TRBJ2-5
CDR3aa: CASTPRRGETQYF
CDR3nt: TGTGCCAGTACCCCCCGTCGCGGGGAGACCCAGTACTTC

v_gene: TRBV5-1
d_gene: TRBD2
j_gene: TRBJ2-1
CDR3aa: CASSSVGATGGHEQFF
CDR3nt: TGCGCCAGCAGCTCCGTTGGGGCAACGGGGGGGCATGAGCAGTTCTTC

v_gene: TRBV28
d_gene: NA
j_gene: TRBJ2-2
CDR3aa: CASSLSLAVTGELFF
CDR3nt: TGTGCCAGCAGTTTATCCTTAGCGGTGACCGGGGAGCTGTTTTTT

v_gene: TRBV7-9
d_gene: NA
j_gene: TRBJ1-4
CDR3aa: CASSLDSQDSFLEKLFF
CDR3nt: TGTGCCAGCAGCTTAGACTCTCAGGATTCGTTCCTTGAAAAACTGTTTTTT

v_gene: TRBV25-1
d_gene: TRBD2
j_gene: TRBJ2-3
CDR3aa: CASSDGLAGTDTQYF
CDR3nt: TGTGCCAGCAGTGACGGACTAGCGGGAACAGATACGCAGTATTTT

v_gene: TRBV30
d_gene: TRBD1
j_gene: TRBJ2-1
CDR3aa: CAWSSGQGARASSYNEQFF
CDR3nt: TGTGCCTGGAGTTCCGGACAGGGGGCAAGGGCGAGCTCCTACAATGAGCAGTTCTTC

v_gene: TRBV28
d_gene: NA
j_gene: TRBJ1-2
CDR3aa: CASSSQARDYGYTF
CDR3nt: TGTGCCAGCAGCTCACAGGCACGGGACTATGGCTACACCTTC

v_gene: TRBV7-9
d_gene: TRBD1
j_gene: TRBJ1-1
CDR3aa: CASSLPPSRGNVQTEAFF
CDR3nt: TGTGCCAGCAGCTTACCCCCCTCCAGGGGGAATGTTCAGACTGAAGCTTTCTTT

v_gene: TRBV5-5
d_gene: NA
j_gene: TRBJ1-1
CDR3aa: CASSPQTGWAEAFF
CDR3nt: TGTGCCAGCAGCCCGCAGACAGGCTGGGCTGAAGCTTTCTTT

v_gene: TRBV28
d_gene: TRBD1
j_gene: TRBJ1-1
CDR3aa: CASSTGTGFTEAFF
CDR3nt: TGTGCCAGCAGCACCGGGACAGGGTTCACTGAAGCTTTCTTT

v_gene: TRBV29-1
d_gene: TRBD2
j_gene: TRBJ2-1
CDR3aa: CSVEDRPSGRNEQFF
CDR3nt: TGCAGCGTTGAAGATCGCCCTAGCGGGAGGAATGAGCAGTTCTTC

v_gene: TRBV4-1
d_gene: TRBD1
j_gene: TRBJ1-3
CDR3aa: CASSQEGGSGNTIYF
CDR3nt: TGCGCCAGCAGCCAAGAAGGGGGCTCAGGAAACACCATATATTTT

v_gene: TRBV5-4
d_gene: TRBD1
j_gene: TRBJ2-4
CDR3aa: CASRADGTGALKNIQYF
CDR3nt: TGTGCCAGCAGAGCGGACGGGACAGGGGCCCTTAAAAACATTCAGTACTTC

v_gene: TRBV7-9
d_gene: NA
j_gene: TRBJ2-4
CDR3aa: CASSLVGPNIQYF
CDR3nt: TGTGCCAGCAGCTTAGTTGGCCCAAACATTCAGTACTTC

v_gene: TRBV7-9
d_gene: NA
j_gene: TRBJ2-1
CDR3aa: CASSLWKGNNEQFF
CDR3nt: TGTGCCAGCAGCTTATGGAAGGGGAACAATGAGCAGTTCTTC

v_gene: TRBV7-6
d_gene: NA
j_gene: TRBJ2-7
CDR3aa: CASSPPGQSSSHEQYF
CDR3nt: TGTGCCAGCAGCCCCCCGGGACAATCGTCTAGCCACGAGCAGTACTTC

v_gene: TRBV30
d_gene: NA
j_gene: TRBJ2-3
CDR3aa: CAWKRTVSTDTQYF
CDR3nt: TGTGCCTGGAAACGGACAGTAAGCACAGATACGCAGTATTTT

v_gene: TRBV20-1
d_gene: NA
j_gene: TRBJ2-7
CDR3aa: CSAASSGEQYF
CDR3nt: TGCAGTGCTGCCAGCTCGGGGGAGCAGTACTTC

v_gene: TRBV20-1
d_gene: NA
j_gene: TRBJ2-5
CDR3aa: CSARDPPRQYF
CDR3nt: TGCAGTGCTAGAGATCCCCCCCGGCAGTACTTC

v_gene: TRBV7-2
d_gene: TRBD2
j_gene: TRBJ2-3
CDR3aa: CASSLAATSGRALGTDTQYF
CDR3nt: TGTGCCAGCAGCTTAGCCGCGACTAGCGGGAGGGCCCTCGGCACAGATACGCAGTATTTT

v_gene: TRBV2
d_gene: TRBD2
j_gene: TRBJ2-3
CDR3aa: CASSDGLVGPSTDTQYF
CDR3nt: TGTGCCAGCAGTGACGGACTAGTGGGGCCTAGCACAGATACGCAGTATTTT

v_gene: TRBV30
d_gene: NA
j_gene: TRBJ1-5
CDR3aa: CAWSPGQRNQPQHF
CDR3nt: TGTGCCTGGAGCCCCGGACAGAGGAATCAGCCCCAGCATTTT

v_gene: TRBV6-6
d_gene: TRBD1
j_gene: TRBJ2-5
CDR3aa: CASSATGVLETQYF
CDR3nt: TGTGCCAGCAGTGCGACAGGGGTCCTAGAGACCCAGTACTTC

v_gene: TRBV5-1
d_gene: NA
j_gene: TRBJ2-2
CDR3aa: CASSSLGDSRPGELFF
CDR3nt: TGCGCCAGCAGCTCGTTAGGGGACTCTCGGCCCGGGGAGCTGTTTTTT

v_gene: TRBV9
d_gene: TRBD2
j_gene: TRBJ2-3
CDR3aa: CASSVGLAGGDTQYF
CDR3nt: TGTGCCAGCAGCGTAGGTCTAGCGGGGGGAGATACGCAGTATTTT

v_gene: TRBV2
d_gene: NA
j_gene: TRBJ2-1
CDR3aa: CASSEPSTGSGYNEQFF
CDR3nt: TGTGCCAGCAGTGAACCGAGTACTGGGAGTGGCTACAATGAGCAGTTCTTC

v_gene: TRBV18
d_gene: TRBD2
j_gene: TRBJ2-7
CDR3aa: CASSPPLGGNEQYF
CDR3nt: TGTGCCAGCTCACCACCGCTGGGGGGGAACGAGCAGTACTTC

v_gene: TRBV11-3
d_gene: NA
j_gene: TRBJ2-7
CDR3aa: CASSRGGLGYEQYF
CDR3nt: TGTGCCAGCAGCCGAGGGGGTTTGGGCTACGAGCAGTACTTC

v_gene: TRBV18
d_gene: NA
j_gene: TRBJ1-1
CDR3aa: CASSPRTDTRAAFF
CDR3nt: TGTGCCAGCTCACCACGGACAGACACCCGGGCCGCTTTCTTT

v_gene: TRBV4-3
d_gene: TRBD2
j_gene: TRBJ2-1
CDR3aa: CASSQRPALTSGSDYEQFF
CDR3nt: TGCGCCAGCAGCCAACGGCCCGCCCTTACTAGCGGGAGTGACTATGAGCAGTTCTTC

v_gene: TRBV29-1
d_gene: NA
j_gene: TRBJ2-1
CDR3aa: CSVGQRMDLSEQFF
CDR3nt: TGCAGCGTCGGACAGCGGATGGATCTTAGTGAGCAGTTCTTC

v_gene: TRBV6-1
d_gene: NA
j_gene: TRBJ2-7
CDR3aa: CASRARGLGNYEQYF
CDR3nt: TGTGCCAGCAGGGCCCGGGGTTTGGGAAACTACGAGCAGTACTTC

v_gene: TRBV27
d_gene: NA
j_gene: TRBJ2-1
CDR3aa: CASSVQGNNEQFF
CDR3nt: TGTGCCAGCAGTGTTCAGGGGAACAATGAGCAGTTCTTC

v_gene: TRBV27
d_gene: NA
j_gene: TRBJ2-2
CDR3aa: CASSLIALSVGELFF
CDR3nt: TGTGCCAGCAGTTTGATCGCCCTTAGTGTCGGGGAGCTGTTTTTT

v_gene: TRBV6-5
d_gene: TRBD2
j_gene: TRBJ2-1
CDR3aa: CASSYSGLAGVREQFF
CDR3nt: TGTGCCAGCAGTTACTCGGGACTAGCGGGAGTAAGGGAGCAGTTCTTC

v_gene: TRBV7-9
d_gene: TRBD2
j_gene: TRBJ2-1
CDR3aa: CASSLLLAGDNEQFF
CDR3nt: TGTGCCAGCAGCTTATTACTAGCGGGAGACAATGAGCAGTTCTTC

v_gene: TRBV28
d_gene: NA
j_gene: TRBJ1-5
CDR3aa: CASSLKAGPLSNQPQHF
CDR3nt: TGTGCCAGCAGCCTTAAGGCAGGGCCCCTTAGCAATCAGCCCCAGCATTTT

v_gene: TRBV11-3
d_gene: NA
j_gene: TRBJ2-5
CDR3aa: CASSQGTGETQYF
CDR3nt: TGTGCCAGCAGCCAGGGGACCGGGGAGACCCAGTACTTC

v_gene: TRBV7-9
d_gene: NA
j_gene: TRBJ2-7
CDR3aa: CASSPGGYEQYF
CDR3nt: TGTGCCAGCAGCCCAGGAGGTTACGAGCAGTACTTC

v_gene: TRBV7-2
d_gene: NA
j_gene: TRBJ1-4
CDR3aa: CASSLGGRANEKLFF
CDR3nt: TGTGCCAGCAGCTTAGGGGGCAGGGCGAATGAAAAACTGTTTTTT

v_gene: TRBV27
d_gene: TRBD2
j_gene: TRBJ2-3
CDR3aa: CASSPGTSGYTDTQYF
CDR3nt: TGTGCCAGCAGTCCCGGGACTAGCGGTTACACAGATACGCAGTATTTT

v_gene: TRBV11-2
d_gene: TRBD2
j_gene: TRBJ2-7
CDR3aa: CASSLAGTSGNEQYF
CDR3nt: TGTGCCAGCAGCTTAGCCGGGACTAGCGGGAACGAGCAGTACTTC

v_gene: TRBV5-4
d_gene: TRBD1
j_gene: TRBJ2-4
CDR3aa: CASSQRTGISKNIQYF
CDR3nt: TGTGCCAGCAGCCAGAGGACAGGGATATCCAAAAACATTCAGTACTTC

v_gene: TRBV2
d_gene: NA
j_gene: TRBJ2-4
CDR3aa: CASSERELTKNIQYF
CDR3nt: TGTGCCAGCAGTGAACGCGAGTTAACCAAAAACATTCAGTACTTC

v_gene: TRBV6-5
d_gene: NA
j_gene: TRBJ2-5
CDR3aa: CASSYIEGETQYF
CDR3nt: TGTGCCAGCAGTTATATCGAGGGAGAGACCCAGTACTTC

v_gene: TRBV25-1
d_gene: NA
j_gene: TRBJ1-2
CDR3aa: CASSESDTVYGYTF
CDR3nt: TGTGCCAGCAGTGAATCCGACACTGTTTATGGCTACACCTTC

v_gene: TRBV19
d_gene: NA
j_gene: TRBJ1-5
CDR3aa: CASSSIRGIKNQPQHF
CDR3nt: TGTGCCAGTAGTTCAATCCGGGGTATCAAGAATCAGCCCCAGCATTTT

v_gene: TRBV2
d_gene: TRBD1
j_gene: TRBJ1-3
CDR3aa: CASTRQGAGNTIYF
CDR3nt: TGTGCCAGCACCAGACAGGGGGCTGGAAACACCATATATTTT

v_gene: TRBV10-3
d_gene: TRBD2
j_gene: TRBJ2-7
CDR3aa: CAISAHRLAGGFNEQYF
CDR3nt: TGTGCCATCAGCGCACATCGACTAGCGGGAGGTTTTAACGAGCAGTACTTC

v_gene: TRBV2
d_gene: TRBD1
j_gene: TRBJ1-2
CDR3aa: CASSLTGGNGYTF
CDR3nt: TGTGCCAGCAGTCTGACAGGGGGCAATGGCTACACCTTC